Following are 14 T cell receptor beta chains from one sample sequenced in a study of OX40 agonist ivuxolimab in advanced cancers. The assay was immunoSEQ multiplex PCR, and TCRdb's table has in-frame clones only and misses some. The repertoire holds tens of thousands of clones, around 86% seen once, with approximately 0.3% in the top ten. The specimen was CD4+ or CD8+ T cells sorted from blood, collected in a trial of the OX40 agonist ivuxolimab. Receptors were obtained from an adult with an advanced solid tumor such as melanoma, head and neck, liver or kidney cancer.

The chain combines TRBV4-3 with TRBJ1-5; unclear D gene. The CDR3 runs to 14 residues. CDR1 and CDR2 from the germline V gene are LGHNA and YSLEER. V dropped 0 bases and J dropped 7 bases, with 10 bases sitting between them. The CDR3 DNA is TGCGCCAGCAGCCAAGATGTGGGGAAACAGCCCCAGCATTTT. Encoded protein: CASSQDVGKQPQHF.

This sequence joins TRBV7-3 and TRBJ2-2, with D uncertain. The CDR3 covers 14 residues. V was cut by 0 bases and J by 5 bases, with 7 bases left in between. Germline values: CDR1 SGHTA, CDR2 FQGTGA. CDR3 in amino acids: CASSLTFRTGELFF. The CDR3 bases are TGTGCCAGCAGCTTAACGTTCAGGACCGGGGAGCTGTTTTTT.

J is TRBJ2-5 and V is TRBV29-1; D may be TRBD1 (6 bases). Between the trimmed V and J ends, which lost 6 bases and 0 bases, there was a span of 8 bases. Per the germline V gene, CDR1 is SQVTM and CDR2 is ANQGSEA. The CDR3 consists of 12 residues. The CDR3 loop reads CSVHRDQETQYF. The CDR3 nucleotides read TGCAGCGTCCACAGGGACCAAGAGACCCAGTACTTC.

The chain carries TRBV5-1 and TRBJ1-1; D call uncertain. Germline values: CDR1 SGHRS, CDR2 YFSETQ. V shed 1 base and J shed 4 bases, with 8 bases lying between them. CDR3 length: 13 amino acids. The CDR3 sequence: CASSLPAGTEAFF. The DNA of the CDR3 is TGCGCCAGCAGCTTGCCCGCGGGCACTGAAGCTTTCTTT.

The rearrangement uses TRBV7-6 and TRBJ2-3; 12 bases are shared with TRBD2. The CDR3 has 16 residues. V gave up 3 bases and J gave up 3 bases; unmatched junction bases: 4. Germline V gene sequence: CDR1 SGHVS, CDR2 FNYEAQ. For the CDR3, the DNA is TGTGCCAGCAGCTTTTTAACTAGCGGGGGGACAGATACGCAGTATTTT. Encoded protein: CASSFLTSGGTDTQYF.

The chain joins TRBV10-3 to TRBJ2-7; D is possibly TRBD2 (6 bases). V was clipped by 10 bases and J by 2 bases, with 12 bases between them. Germline CDR1 and CDR2: ENHRY and SYGVKD. There are 12 residues in the CDR3. CDR3 amino acids: CAKGGGAYEQYV. The CDR3, as DNA: TGTGCCAAAGGAGGAGGGGCCTACGAGCAGTACGTC.

The chain couples TRBV5-6 to TRBJ1-4; a weak D match, TRBD1 (6 bases). The CDR3 is 17 amino acids. Germline lookup yields CDR1 SGHDT and CDR2 YYEEEE. Trimming shortened V by 4 bases and J by 8 bases, and 24 bases separated the two germline ends. Here the CDR3 DNA reads TGTGCCAGCAGCCACACAGGGCACATGAGGGCTAGGGAAAAACTGTTTTTT. Translating gives CASSHTGHMRAREKLFF.

The V and J genes are TRBV7-9 and TRBJ2-5; TRBD2 is a possible D gene (6 bases). This CDR3 contains 13 residues. From germline, CDR1 is SEHNR and CDR2 FQNEAQ (reference sequence). Deletions cut 7 bases from V and 7 bases from J, with 16 bases between. CDR3 amino acids: CASIHRDGRTQYF. The CDR3 nucleotides read TGTGCCAGCATACACCGGGACGGGAGGACCCAGTACTTC.

This rearrangement joins TRBV28 to TRBJ2-7; a weak D match, TRBD2 (5 bases). CDR1 and CDR2 (germline): MDHEN, SYDVKM. The CDR3 extends over 14 amino acids. V was pared by 8 bases and J by 1 base, with 15 bases between. The CDR3 nucleotides are TGTGCCAGCCGGGGATTTGGACCATCCTACGAGCAGTACTTC. It encodes CASRGFGPSYEQYF. Full variable domain (rest looked up from reference TRBV28 and TRBJ2-7): DVKVTQSSRYLVKRTGEKVFLECVQDMDHENMFWYRQDPGLGLRLIYFSYDVKMKEKGDIPEGYSVSREKKERFSLILESASTNQTSMYLCASRGFGPSYEQYFGPGTRLTVT.

This clone was seen only a few times. The J gene is TRBJ2-3, the V gene TRBV7-8; 10 nucleotides agree with TRBD2. The CDR3 length is 16 residues. Trimming at V came to 4 bases and at J to 6 bases, leaving 10 bases not matched to a gene. CDR1 SGHVS and CDR2 FQNEAQ come from the germline V gene. CDR3: CASSSHGTSASDTQYF. CDR3 DNA sequence: TGTGCCAGCAGCTCCCACGGGACTAGCGCGTCGGATACGCAGTATTTT.

The chain uses TRBV9 and TRBJ2-2, with 7 bases fitting TRBD2. Germline values: CDR1 SGDLS, CDR2 YYNGEE. The trim removed 2 bases at V and 0 bases at J, leaving 1 base unmatched. The CDR3 is 15 amino acids. CDR3 nucleotides: TGTGCCAGCAGCGTCCTAGCGGCGAACACCGGGGAGCTGTTTTTT. Residues: CASSVLAANTGELFF.

The sample holds one count of this clone. This chain connects TRBV5-1 to TRBJ1-1; a weak D match, TRBD1 (6 bases). The V end lost 0 bases, the J end lost 4 bases, and 7 bases lay between the germline ends. Germline CDR1 is SGHRS and CDR2 is YFSETQ. The CDR3 runs to 13 residues. This CDR3 is CASSLEGGTEAFF. DNA of the CDR3: TGCGCCAGCAGCTTGGAGGGGGGCACTGAAGCTTTCTTT.

The chain links TRBV5-4 to TRBJ2-3, with a tentative D call TRBD2 (5 bases). The length of the CDR3 is 16 residues. Deletions cut 4 bases from V and 1 base from J, with 16 bases between. Germline CDR1 reads SGHNT; CDR2 reads YYREEE (reference sequence). This CDR3 is CASSPEVALGTDTQYF. In DNA form, the CDR3 reads TGTGCCAGCAGCCCGGAGGTGGCGCTAGGCACAGATACGCAGTATTTT.

The chain joins TRBV20-1 to TRBJ2-5, with D unclear. Germline CDR1 reads DFQATT; CDR2 reads SNEGSKA (reference sequence). The CDR3 loop spans 10 amino acids. Deletions cut 3 bases from V and 7 bases from J, with 6 bases between. This CDR3 is CSASRGTQYF. CDR3 coding DNA: TGCAGTGCTAGTCGTGGGACCCAGTACTTC.